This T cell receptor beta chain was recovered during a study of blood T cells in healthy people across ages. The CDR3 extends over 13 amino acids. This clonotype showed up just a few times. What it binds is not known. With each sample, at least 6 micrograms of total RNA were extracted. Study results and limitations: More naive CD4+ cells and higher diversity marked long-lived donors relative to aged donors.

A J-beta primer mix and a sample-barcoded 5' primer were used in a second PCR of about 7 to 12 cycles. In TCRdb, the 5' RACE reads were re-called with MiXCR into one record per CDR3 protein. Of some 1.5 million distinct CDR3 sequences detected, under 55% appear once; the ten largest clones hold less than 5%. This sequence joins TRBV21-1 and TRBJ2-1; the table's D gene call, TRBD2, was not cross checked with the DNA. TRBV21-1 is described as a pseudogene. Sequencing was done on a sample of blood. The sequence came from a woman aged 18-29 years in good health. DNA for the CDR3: TGTGCCAGCAGCGCTAGGGTGGGGATTGAGCAGTTCTTC. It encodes CASSARVGIEQFF.